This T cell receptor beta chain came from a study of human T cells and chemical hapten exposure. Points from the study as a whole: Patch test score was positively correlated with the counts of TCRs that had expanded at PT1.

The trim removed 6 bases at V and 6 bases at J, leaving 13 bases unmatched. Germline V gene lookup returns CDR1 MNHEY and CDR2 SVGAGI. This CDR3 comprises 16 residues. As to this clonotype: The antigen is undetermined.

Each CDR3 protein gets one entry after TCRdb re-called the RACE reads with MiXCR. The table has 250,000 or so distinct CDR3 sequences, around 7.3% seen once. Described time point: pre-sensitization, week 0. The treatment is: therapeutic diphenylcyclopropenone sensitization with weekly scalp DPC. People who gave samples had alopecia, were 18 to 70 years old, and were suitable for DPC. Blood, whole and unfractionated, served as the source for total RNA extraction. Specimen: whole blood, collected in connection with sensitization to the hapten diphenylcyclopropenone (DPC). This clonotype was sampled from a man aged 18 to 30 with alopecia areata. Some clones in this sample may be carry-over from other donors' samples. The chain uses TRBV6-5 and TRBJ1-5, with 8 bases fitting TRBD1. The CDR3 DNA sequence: TGTGCCAGCAGCCTCGGACAGGGAGTCCTCTCTCAGCCCCAGCATTTT. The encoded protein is CASSLGQGVLSQPQHF.